The present entry profiles one TCR beta chain with its context. The sample is drawn from a study of monozygotic twins with inflammatory bowel disease. Germline V gene sequence: CDR1 MGHDK, CDR2 SYGVNS. The CDR3 has 15 residues. Reprocessing the 5' RACE reads, TCRdb reports a single entry for every CDR3 protein and omits DNA. This sample's clone table lists some 170,000 distinct CDR3 sequences. This clonotype originated in a human donor with ulcerative colitis or Crohn's disease, or a healthy co-twin of an affected twin (not recorded which). Sequencing input: blood. The rearrangement uses TRBV25-1 and TRBJ1-2. The CDR3 sequence: CASSEYASLNYGYTF.